A single sample is the source of the 9 T cell receptor beta chains below, sequenced in a study of blood T cells in healthy people across ages. Combining a sample-barcoded 5' primer with a J-beta primer mix, a second PCR ran for roughly 6 to 12 cycles. TCRdb ran MiXCR on the 5' RACE reads and lists one entry per CDR3 protein. The repertoire has 550,000 to 700,000 distinct CDR3 sequences, approximately 27% of them found once; the top ten carry 18%. Material for sequencing was blood. These receptors all come from a woman in her seventies in good health.

This clonotype was found a few times. The J gene is TRBJ2-1, the V gene TRBV7-7; unclear D gene. V was shortened by 1 base and J by 0 bases, with 7 bases between the two germline ends. Germline lookup yields CDR1 SSHAT and CDR2 FNYEAQ (reference sequence). The CDR3 runs 15 residues. The CDR3 protein is CASSLEWASYNEQFF. CDR3 in DNA: TGTGCCAGCAGCTTAGAATGGGCCTCCTACAATGAGCAGTTCTTC. Full variable domain (missing parts from reference TRBV7-7 and TRBJ2-1): GAGVSQSPRYKVTKRGQDVTLRCDPISSHATLYWYQQALGQGPEFLTYFNYEAQPDKSGLPSDRFSAERPEGSISTLTIQRTEQRDSAMYRCASSLEWASYNEQFFGPGTRLTVL.

This clonotype showed up just a few times. V usage is TRBV3-1 and J usage is TRBJ1-3; D not resolved. Trimming cost V 5 bases and J 4 bases, with 9 bases left between them. The CDR3 sequence is 13 residues long. Germline CDR1 is LGHDT and CDR2 is YNNKEL (reference sequence). The CDR3 DNA follows: TGTGCCAGCAGCTCCCGAGGGGGAAACACCATATATTTT. Translation: CASSSRGGNTIYF. Together with reference TRBV3-1 and TRBJ1-3, the CDR3 gives the full variable domain: DTAVSQTPKYLVTQMGNDKSIKCEQNLGHDTMYWYKQDSKKFLKIMFSYNNKELIINETVPNRFSPKSPDKAHLNLHINSLELGDSAVYFCASSSRGGNTIYFGEGSWLTVV.

The chain uses TRBV20-1 and TRBJ2-5; 10 bases line up with TRBD2. This CDR3 is built from 17 residues. In germline, CDR1 is DFQATT, CDR2 SNEGSKA (reference sequence). The ends lost 6 bases at V and 2 bases at J; junction bases unmatched: 15. The CDR3 DNA is TGCAGTGCACCGCTAGCGGGGGCCTTCCCTGTACAAGAGACCCAGTACTTC. Its protein is CSAPLAGAFPVQETQYF.

This chain joins TRBV6-2 or TRBV6-3 and TRBJ2-1, with D possibly TRBD2 on 5 matching bases. CDR1 and CDR2 (germline): MNHEY, SVGEGT. CDR3 size: 15 residues. Trimming took off 10 bases at V and 4 bases at J, with 20 bases between the two ends. CDR3 loop: CATWAELRDYNEQFF. The DNA for the CDR3 is TGTGCCACTTGGGCGGAATTGAGGGATTACAATGAGCAGTTCTTC.

In DNA, the CDR3 is TGTGCCAGCAGCTTAAGTAGCGGGAATACCCTCGAGCAGTACTTC. This encodes CASSLSSGNTLEQYF. The rearrangement joins TRBV5-5 to TRBJ2-7, with 8 bases fitting TRBD2. The length of the CDR3 is 15 residues. Looked up from germline, CDR1 is SGHKS and CDR2 is YYEKEE (reference sequence). The V and J ends lost 2 bases and 6 bases, in that order; junction bases with no gene match: 10.

This clonotype has more than one count but fewer than ten. J is TRBJ1-5 and V is TRBV6-1; 11 nucleotides agree with TRBD1. The CDR3 covers 18 residues. From germline, CDR1 is MNHNS and CDR2 SASEGT. V dropped 4 bases and J dropped 0; count of bases not matched to a gene: 8. Here the CDR3 reads CASSGRTGGYYSNQPQHF. CDR3 DNA: TGTGCCAGCAGTGGCCGGACAGGGGGCTACTATAGCAATCAGCCCCAGCATTTT.

Ten or more counts support this clonotype. The chain combines TRBV4-2 with TRBJ1-2; no clear D. The germline V gene encodes CDR1 LGHNA and CDR2 YNFKEQ. Trimming took off 0 bases at V and 7 bases at J, with 6 bases between the two ends. This CDR3 region has 12 residues. The CDR3: CASSQDGIGYTF. The CDR3 DNA reads as TGTGCCAGCAGCCAAGATGGGATTGGCTACACCTTC.

This sequence joins TRBV5-5 and TRBJ2-5; no reliable D call. V lost 0 bases, J lost 2 bases, and 11 bases lay in between. CDR3 size: 15 residues. Germline loops: CDR1 SGHKS, CDR2 YYEKEE (reference sequence). The DNA of the CDR3 is TGTGCCAGCAGCTTGGGTGGGTTCCATCAAGAGACCCAGTACTTC. Encoded protein: CASSLGGFHQETQYF.

This chain uses TRBV5-1 with TRBJ2-7, with 7 bases lining up with TRBD1. The CDR3 has 15 amino acids. V gave up 7 bases and J gave up 3 bases; unmatched junction bases: 13. Germline CDR1 is SGHRS and CDR2 is YFSETQ. The CDR3 sequence: CASGPTGAYLYEQYF. The CDR3 coding sequence is TGCGCCAGCGGTCCAACAGGGGCTTACCTCTACGAGCAGTACTTC.